Listed here is a single T cell receptor (beta chain). The antigen is undetermined. This entry comes from a study of T cell repertoires in cytomegalovirus infection. Study background: HLA-B-restricted CMV epitopes that are well studied were used alongside recently identified HLA-C-restricted ones.

TCRdb re-called the reads with MiXCR, one entry per CDR3 protein. Of approximately 910,000 distinct CDR3 sequences detected, about 33% appear once; the ten largest clones hold roughly 13%. Trimming removed 7 bases at V and 2 bases at J, with 14 bases between. CDR3 size: 14 residues. Germline CDR1 and CDR2: SGDLS and YYNGEE. Study-level results: Identification of carriers of CMV plus the relevant HLA was achieved through cumulative public TCR beta family frequency. HLA-C-restricted CMV-specific TCR beta clonotypes were dominant in the ex vivo response.

The origin of this receptor is a human donor in good health (CMV status not recorded). Some clones in this sample may be carry-over from other donors' samples. Sequenced here: cultured CD8+ T cells from PBMCs, sampled from culture after CMV antigen stimulation. This rearrangement joins TRBV9 to TRBJ2-3; D may be TRBD1 or TRBD2 (5 bases each). The CDR3 loop reads CASDPGRTTDTQYF. DNA for the CDR3: TGTGCCAGCGACCCGGGACGGACCACAGATACGCAGTATTTT.